The present T cell receptor (beta chain) was sequenced within a study of Tregs in tolerant kidney transplant recipients. Data came from immunoSEQ multiplex PCR; TCRdb stores just in-frame clones and leaves some out. The table lists under 55,000 clones. The CDR3 runs 16 residues. The trim removed 8 bases at V and 3 bases at J, leaving 14 bases unmatched. From germline, CDR1 is KGHSH and CDR2 LQKENI. Details on this clone: The read gets to within 3 residues of the CDR3 end, and the germline J gene fills in the rest.

The chain uses TRBV18 and TRBJ1-2, with 8 nucleotides matching TRBD1. Specimen: CD4+ T cells from blood, collected before the transplant. This receptor was obtained from a human donor who received a combined kidney and bone marrow transplant. The CDR3 loop reads CASPEGRGREDYGYTF. The CDR3 bases that were read are TGTGCCAGCCCAGAAGGCAGGGGGCGTGAAGACTATGGC. The entire variable domain, with the rest obtained from reference TRBV18 and TRBJ1-2, is as follows: NAGVMQNPRHLVRRRGQEARLRCSPMKGHSHVYWYRQLPEEGLKFMVYLQKENIIDESGMPKERFSAEFPKEGPSILRIQQVVRGDSAAYFCASPEGRGREDYGYTFGSGTRLTVV.